Listed below are T cell receptor beta chains from one sample, sequenced in a study of blood T cells in healthy people across ages. TCRdb passed the 5' RACE reads through MiXCR, listing each CDR3 protein once. This table has about 1.8 million distinct CDR3 sequences, approximately 50% appearing once. The sequenced sample was blood. The source of these receptors is a woman aged 40 to 55 in good health. CDR3s include the opening cysteine and the closing phenylalanine or tryptophan. Each record gives: J gene, V gene, D gene, clone size, CDR3 DNA, CDR3 protein. The D gene is left open where the match is weak. The listing skips clone size in some rows; elsewhere it reads once, few, many or a size class.

TRBJ2-3 TRBV6-1 . few TGTGCCAGCAGGATACAGGGCCCCGATACGCAGTATTTT CASRIQGPDTQYF
TRBJ1-5 TRBV20-1 TRBD1 . TGCAGTGCTAGTACCGGGACAGGGGGCAATCAGCCCCAGCATTTT CSASTGTGGNQPQHF
TRBJ2-7 TRBV11-2 TRBD1 . TGTGCCAGCAGCCGAGACAGGGGGAGCCCCTACGAGCAGTACTTC CASSRDRGSPYEQYF
TRBJ2-4 TRBV6-5 . . TGTGCCAGCAGATCGCCGCGGGTCAAAAACATTCAGTACTTC CASRSPRVKNIQYF
TRBJ2-7 TRBV4-3 . few TGCGCCAGCAGCCAAGTACTAGGGCACTCCTACGAGCAGTACTTC CASSQVLGHSYEQYF
TRBJ2-5 TRBV2 . . TGTGCCAGCAATGAACGGTTCTCACAAGAGACCCAGTACTTC CASNERFSQETQYF
TRBJ2-7 TRBV20-1 . many TGCAGTGCTAGTCTATCCCACTACGAGCAGTACTTC CSASLSHYEQYF
TRBJ2-4 TRBV6-6 . . TGTGCCAGCAGTTTACAGTCGGGCCTGGCCAAAAACATTCAGTACTTC CASSLQSGLAKNIQYF
TRBJ2-5 TRBV3-1 . . TGTGCCAGCAGCCAAGATCTGTTCGGGGGGCCGCAAGAGACCCAGTACTTC CASSQDLFGGPQETQYF
TRBJ2-5 TRBV6-2/TRBV6-3 . few TGTGCCAGCAGGACCGGGGCAAGTAGGGAGACCCAGTACTTC CASRTGASRETQYF
TRBJ2-1 TRBV5-1 . few TGCGCCAGCAGCGAGGGATACGCAAACAATGAGCAGTTCTTC CASSEGYANNEQFF
TRBJ1-5 TRBV19 TRBD1 . TGTGCCACCGACAGGGACCGATCGGGCAATCAGCCCCAGCATTTT CATDRDRSGNQPQHF
TRBJ2-3 TRBV7-2 TRBD1 . TGTGCCAGCAGAAGACAGGGGACAAGTCTAGGCACAGATACGCAGTATTTT CASRRQGTSLGTDTQYF
TRBJ2-1 TRBV6-2/TRBV6-3 TRBD2 few TGTGCCAGCAGTTACGAAGGCGGGGGGAACAATGAGCAGTTCTTC CASSYEGGGNNEQFF
TRBJ1-2 TRBV20-1 . . TGCAGTGCTTCATTCGTCCGGAAAACGTTAGCTAACTATGGCTACACCTTC CSASFVRKTLANYGYTF
TRBJ2-1 TRBV29-1 TRBD2 . TGCAGCGTTGGAGACGGGGGGGTGACCTACAATGAGCAGTTCTTC CSVGDGGVTYNEQFF
TRBJ2-6 TRBV15 . . TGTGCCACCAGCCTGGGTACGGCTGGGGCCAACGTCCTGACTTTC CATSLGTAGANVLTF
TRBJ1-6 TRBV4-3 TRBD1 . TGCGCCAGCAGCCCAGGACCAGCGGGACAGGGGGCCTTTTATAATTCACCCCTCCACTTT CASSPGPAGQGAFYNSPLHF
TRBJ1-2 TRBV20-1 TRBD1 . TGCAGTGCTTCGGACAGGGGGCTGAGCTATGGCTACACCTTC CSASDRGLSYGYTF
TRBJ2-7 TRBV28 TRBD1 . TGTGCCAGCAGAAGAAAAACGGGACAGGTCTACGAGCAGTACTTC CASRRKTGQVYEQYF
TRBJ1-5 TRBV15 TRBD1 . TGTGCCACCAGCAGAGCAAATCAGGGGGCGAGGCAGCCCCAGCATTTT CATSRANQGARQPQHF
TRBJ1-5 TRBV10-3 . . TGTGCCATCAGCCGGACAGCCGGGGATCAGCCCCAGCATTTT CAISRTAGDQPQHF
TRBJ2-1 TRBV7-2 . . TGTGCCAGCAGCTTTCTGTTTGGGCTATCCGGGGGCCTCTACAATGAGCAGTTCTTC CASSFLFGLSGGLYNEQFF
TRBJ2-3 TRBV9 TRBD2 . TGTGCCAGCAGCCTCTTCGGGCTAGCGGGGGCCTCTAGCACAGATACGCAGTATTTT CASSLFGLAGASSTDTQYF
TRBJ2-1 TRBV9 . few TGTGCCAGCAGCGTAGTACGGAGGTCTTCCTACAATGAGCAGTTCTTC CASSVVRRSSYNEQFF
TRBJ1-2 TRBV13 . few TGTGCCAGCAGCTCAGGGGATGTCGGCTACACCTTC CASSSGDVGYTF
TRBJ2-3 TRBV21-1 . few TGTGCCAGACCCACAGATACGCAGTATTTT CARPTDTQYF
TRBJ2-7 TRBV13 TRBD2 . TGTACCAGCAGCGTTAGCGGGGGGGCTTCCGAGCAGTACTTC CTSSVSGGASEQYF
TRBJ1-3 TRBV4-3 . . TGCGCCAGCAGCCAAGACACCTCTGGAAACACCATATATTTT CASSQDTSGNTIYF
TRBJ2-1 TRBV10-3 . few TGTGCCATCAGTGACGGGGACAATGAGCAGTTCTTC CAISDGDNEQFF
TRBJ2-1 TRBV7-2 TRBD2 . TGTGTCACAGCGGGGGGCCCTCAGGGTGAGCAGTTCTTC CVTAGGPQGEQFF
TRBJ2-7 TRBV9 . few TGTGCCAGCAGCTCGCAAACAGGGTTGAGCGAGCAGTACTTC CASSSQTGLSEQYF
TRBJ2-4 TRBV12-3/TRBV12-4 . . TGTGCCAGCAGTTTAGAACCCAGAGCCAAAAACATTCAGTACTTC CASSLEPRAKNIQYF
TRBJ1-1 TRBV4-1 . . TGCGCCAGCAGCCAAATCCGGGGAGTGGTCACTGAAGCTTTCTTT CASSQIRGVVTEAFF
TRBJ2-3 TRBV7-2 . few TGTGCCAGCAGCTTAGCGTCCCGGACGGGGGTGCGCACAGATACGCAGTATTTT CASSLASRTGVRTDTQYF
TRBJ1-2 TRBV20-1 TRBD1 . TGCAGTGCTGGCGGGACAGGGTTTACTAACTATGGCTACACCTTC CSAGGTGFTNYGYTF
TRBJ2-1 TRBV4-2 TRBD2 few TGTGCCAGCAGCCTTAAGGGCGCCGGGGGGGCAGAGCAGTTCTTC CASSLKGAGGAEQFF
TRBJ2-1 TRBV7-2 TRBD2 . TGTGCCAGCAGCAACCTCGGGACTAGCGGGGGGTATAATGAGCAGTTCTTC CASSNLGTSGGYNEQFF
TRBJ1-4 TRBV6-6 . . TGTGCCAGCAGTTACGAAGGGGTGGGGACTGTAAAACTGTTTTTT CASSYEGVGTVKLFF
TRBJ2-1 TRBV11-2 . . TGTGCCAGCAGCTTAGTTGGGGGGCTGGAGACCCAGTTCTTC CASSLVGGLETQFF
TRBJ2-3 TRBV4-3 . . TGCGCCAGCAGCCAGGAGGGACAGAGCACAGGTACGCAGTATTTT CASSQEGQSTGTQYF
TRBJ1-4 TRBV2 . . TGTGCCACCGCAAGACAGGTTGGTGAAAAACTGTTTTTT CATARQVGEKLFF